This T cell receptor (beta chain) was identified in a study of breast tumors, draining lymph nodes, adjacent tissues. Overall study findings and caveats: Tumors had less TCR diversity than lymph nodes, more than nontumor tissue. Compared with basal-like, luminal-like tumors shared significantly more repertoire with nontumor tissue.

There are 14 residues in the CDR3. Trimming stripped 6 bases from V and 1 base from J, with 10 bases between. Germline lookup yields CDR1 SNHLY and CDR2 FYNNEI. Samples came from axillary lymph nodes draining the breast cancer. TCRdb recomputed calls from the multiplex PCR reads with MiXCR, one row per CDR3 protein. The table shows approximately 210,000 distinct CDR3 sequences, with nearly 35% occurring only once. In its sample, this clonotype was seen many times. Its antigen is unknown. This receptor was identified in a female donor with breast cancer. Some clones in this sample may be carry-over from other donors' samples. Material for sequencing was axillary lymph node tissue. The chain joins TRBV2 to TRBJ1-3; D is possibly TRBD1 (5 bases). As DNA, the CDR3 is TGTGCCAGCAGCCAAACAGGTTCTGGAAACACCATATATTTT. Amino acids: CASSQTGSGNTIYF.